Given below is one TCR delta chain in context. This clone was picked up a small number of times. It has no known antigen specificity. There are no base qualities to consult, and no much larger clone falls within one base. The data stem from a study of DNA immune sequencing with unique molecular identifiers (dated by TCRdb to between 2020 and 2021). A note on the overall study: Immunomagnetic cell separation was used to enrich gammadelta T cells from buffy coats, and the genomic DNA of the enriched gammadelta T cells was sequenced. Fluorescence-activated cell sorting was used to enrich gammadelta T cells from the PBMC of 10 healthy people. For the enriched versus non-enriched comparison, around 94 ng enriched gammadelta T-cell DNA and about 1.1 ug non-enriched PBMC DNA were sequenced. An ultrasensitive DNA-based TRD repertoire sequencing method using PCR-introduced unique molecular identifiers was developed and validated in the study. The method was checked using synthetic reference molecules and blood samples from healthy people. Healthy individuals were used as donors, and sorted peripheral blood gammadelta T cells were profiled from under 12 of these donors. Results and caveats for the whole study, not just this receptor: Among clonotypes in healthy donors, the most frequent TRD rearrangement was TRDV2 paired with TRDJ1. The primer-based approach cannot detect novel TRD sequences that are not targeted by the primers. Healthy donors differed in TRD repertoire diversity, and several donors were highly oligoclonal, meaning the top 5 clonotypes made up more than half of productive molecules.

The library was made by multiplex PCR. A 32-plex assay with primers for all 8 TRDV and 4 TRDJ genes covering the CDR3 was used to amplify genomic DNA. A 12-nucleotide UMI was added during approximately 3 barcoding PCR cycles, followed by a second PCR with Illumina adapter primers. Libraries were purified with AMPure XP beads and quality-checked on a Fragment Analyzer with the HS NGS Fragment kit. An Illumina MiniSeq mid-output kit with roughly 20% PhiX and 150 cycles of paired-end reads was used for sequencing. Processing in the source paper ran as follows. MIGEC version 1.2.9 was used to process the reads, grouping reads by UMI and building error-corrected consensus sequences. Modified VDJtools version 1.2.1 scripts and the tcR R package were used for post-processing. TCRdb called clones afresh from the public reads with CATT; identical DNA rows were later merged. The V and J calls here are based on TCRdb, not the publication. The sample yields 730 or so delta-chain clones; less than 15% were counted once. The top ten hold approximately 70% of the sample.

The germline V and J ends show losses of 1 base and 0 bases respectively, and no gene match explains 11 bases of the junction. CDR1 is given as GEAIGNYY and CDR2 as EKD, both from the germline V gene. The CDR3, from cysteine to phenylalanine, totals 20 residues. Only CDR3 DNA is held: 60 bases, read in frame from base 1. The source material was gamma-delta T cells from PBMCs. The sequence was obtained from a human donor in good health. Here the chain combines TRDV2 and TRDJ3, with TRDD3 identical over 7 junction bases. The DNA is TGTGCCTGTGACACGGCCGCTACTGGGGCCAGCTCCTGGGACACCCGACAGATGTTTTTC. The translation is CACDTAATGASSWDTRQMFF.